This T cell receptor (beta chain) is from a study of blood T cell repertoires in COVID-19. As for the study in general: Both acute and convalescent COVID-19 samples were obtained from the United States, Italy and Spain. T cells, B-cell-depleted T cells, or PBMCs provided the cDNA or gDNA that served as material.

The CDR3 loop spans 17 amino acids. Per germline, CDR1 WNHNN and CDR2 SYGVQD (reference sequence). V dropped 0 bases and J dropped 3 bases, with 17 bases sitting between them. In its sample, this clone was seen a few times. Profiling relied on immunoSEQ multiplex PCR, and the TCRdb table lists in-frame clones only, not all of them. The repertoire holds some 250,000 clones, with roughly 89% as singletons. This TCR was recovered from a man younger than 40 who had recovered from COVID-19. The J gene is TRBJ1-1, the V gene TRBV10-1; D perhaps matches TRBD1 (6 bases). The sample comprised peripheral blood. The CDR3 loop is CASSESNKGRGHTEAFF. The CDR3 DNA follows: TGCGCCAGCAGTGAGTCCAACAAAGGCAGGGGCCACACTGAAGCTTTCTTT.